A single sample is the source of the 8 T cell receptor beta chains below, sequenced in a study of blood T cell repertoires in COVID-19. The table came from immunoSEQ multiplex PCR; TCRdb's copy has only in-frame clones and leaves some out. The sample lists 200,000 to 250,000 clones; 83% were seen once. The sample consisted of peripheral blood. The receptors originated from a woman aged 70-85 years with active or convalescent COVID-19.

The genes are TRBV4-1 and TRBJ2-7; weak D call: TRBD1 (6 bases). Per germline, CDR1 MGHRA and CDR2 YSYEKL. The length of the CDR3 is 17 residues. The ends were cut back, 0 bases at V and 7 bases at J, with 22 bases in the middle. The DNA of the CDR3 is TGCGCCAGCAGCCAAGATATACCCAGGGGTATAGCTGTAGAGCAGTACTTC. It yields the protein CASSQDIPRGIAVEQYF.

This clone was counted a single time. The chain uses TRBV5-1 and TRBJ1-2, with D tentatively TRBD1 (5 bases). The CDR3 length is 15 residues. Per germline, CDR1 SGHRS and CDR2 YFSETQ. Trimming pared 0 bases from V and 2 bases from J, leaving 11 bases between. CDR3 sequence: CASSLVAGLNYGYTF. The CDR3 DNA follows: TGCGCCAGCAGCTTGGTGGCAGGGTTGAACTATGGCTACACCTTC.

The CDR3 reads CASSQEPGGSYEQYF. CDR3 nucleotide sequence: TGCGCCAGCAGCCAAGAGCCGGGGGGATCGTACGAGCAGTACTTC. This sequence joins TRBV4-1 and TRBJ2-7; 7 nucleotides line up with TRBD2. This CDR3 is 15 amino acids long. The germline CDR1 and CDR2 sequences are MGHRA and YSYEKL. Germline trimming cut 0 bases from V and 4 bases from J; bases unmatched to any gene: 6.

V is TRBV27 and J is TRBJ2-3; 7 nucleotides agree with TRBD2. The ends lost 3 bases at V and 8 bases at J; junction bases unmatched: 5. From germline, CDR1 is MNHEY and CDR2 SMNVEV (reference sequence). The CDR3 runs 13 residues. CDR3 sequence (DNA): TGTGCCAGCAGTTTCCCGACGGGAGGTACGCAGTATTTT. This translates into CASSFPTGGTQYF.

The V gene is TRBV25-1, the J gene TRBJ1-2; the D is unclear. The length of the CDR3 is 13 residues. Germline loops: CDR1 MGHDK, CDR2 SYGVNS. Trimming pared 2 bases from V and 3 bases from J, leaving 7 bases between. The CDR3 reads CASSEGRDYGYTF. The CDR3 coding sequence is TGTGCCAGCAGTGAAGGGAGGGACTATGGCTACACCTTC.

This clone was recorded a few times. The V and J genes are TRBV7-5 and TRBJ1-5; the D segment call TRBD1 is taken from the table without a DNA check. TRBV7-5 is a known pseudogene. CDR3 length equals 18 residues. The CDR3 sequence: CARSLGLGGTGDDQPQHF. Here the CDR3 DNA reads TGTGCCAGAAGCTTAGGCCTCGGGGGGACAGGGGATGATCAGCCCCAGCATTTT.

Only a few counts were recorded for this clone. The rearrangement joins TRBV6-1 to TRBJ2-5, with 12 nucleotides matching TRBD2. The germline gives CDR1 MNHNS, CDR2 SASEGT. The CDR3 loop spans 15 amino acids. With V trimmed by 3 bases and J by 5 bases, 4 bases remained unmatched. The CDR3 loop is CASSEWTSGEETQYF. CDR3 bases: TGTGCCAGCAGTGAGTGGACTAGCGGGGAGGAGACCCAGTACTTC.

The rearrangement links TRBV30 to TRBJ1-6, with D hard to call. The CDR3 contains 11 residues. Germline V gives CDR1 GTSNPN, CDR2 SVGIG (reference sequence). Trimming pared 0 bases from V and 9 bases from J, leaving 3 bases between. For the CDR3, the DNA is TGTGCCTGGAGTGTCGGTTCACCCCTCCACTTT. Protein product: CAWSVGSPLHF.